This TCR beta chain was sequenced for a study of cytomegalovirus exposure and HLA in healthy donors. Study in general: Clustering assigned 81% of the 350 to 450 genotyped donors to the Caucasian-associated ancestry cluster.

It was with 60 Vbeta and 13 Jbeta primers that the PCR ran. Here immunoSEQ multiplex PCR was the method, and the copy in TCRdb shows in-frame clones only, minus some. Among some 130,000 clones listed, more than 70% were seen once. With regard to this clone: The antigen is not known.

The CDR3 is 16 amino acids. Trimming at V came to 0 bases and at J to 5 bases, leaving 4 bases not matched to a gene. CDR1 is SGHRS and CDR2 is YFSETQ in the germline V gene. Findings and caveats of the study: Trimming of TCR beta V- and J-genes showed a link, identified in a later analysis, to a missense DCLRE1C variant. CMV serostatus was the sole immune exposure data available. Most of the TCR beta V segments (in an earlier analysis) were productive either about 87% or about 30% of the time.

Specimen: PBMCs. The sequence came from a man aged 30 to 45 in good health and CMV-seronegative. J is TRBJ2-5 and V is TRBV5-1; 13 bases agree with TRBD2. In nucleotides, the CDR3 is TGCGCCAGCAGCTTGGGCGGACTAGCGGGAGTCGAGACCCAGTACTTC. Translating gives CASSLGGLAGVETQYF. Full variable domain (outside the CDR3, taken from reference TRBV5-1 and TRBJ2-5): KAGVTQTPRYLIKTRGQQVTLSCSPISGHRSVSWYQQTPGQGLQFLFEYFSETQRNKGNFPGRFSGRQFSNSRSEMNVSTLELGDSALYLCASSLGGLAGVETQYFGPGTRLLVL.